This T cell receptor beta chain was recorded in a study of blood T cell repertoires in COVID-19. Study at large: The origin of the acute and convalescent COVID-19 samples was the United States, Italy and Spain.

Source study methods: For nucleated cells, counts were estimated from reference gene primer amplification. Here immunoSEQ multiplex PCR was the method, and the copy in TCRdb shows in-frame clones only, minus some. That table furnishes V, J and clone size, whereas the DNA furnished D and trimming. The data show 110,000 to 150,000 clones, roughly nine tenths seen once. The sample consisted of peripheral blood. This receptor was taken from a woman aged 55-70 years with active COVID-19.

CDR3 sequence (DNA): TGTGCCATCAGGGCAGGGGACACAGATACGCAGTATTTT. This codes for CAIRAGDTDTQYF. The chain carries TRBV10-3 and TRBJ2-3; TRBD1 is a possible D gene (6 bases). The germline gives CDR1 ENHRY, CDR2 SYGVKD. Trimming removed 6 bases at V and 2 bases at J, with 9 bases between. The CDR3 extends over 13 amino acids.